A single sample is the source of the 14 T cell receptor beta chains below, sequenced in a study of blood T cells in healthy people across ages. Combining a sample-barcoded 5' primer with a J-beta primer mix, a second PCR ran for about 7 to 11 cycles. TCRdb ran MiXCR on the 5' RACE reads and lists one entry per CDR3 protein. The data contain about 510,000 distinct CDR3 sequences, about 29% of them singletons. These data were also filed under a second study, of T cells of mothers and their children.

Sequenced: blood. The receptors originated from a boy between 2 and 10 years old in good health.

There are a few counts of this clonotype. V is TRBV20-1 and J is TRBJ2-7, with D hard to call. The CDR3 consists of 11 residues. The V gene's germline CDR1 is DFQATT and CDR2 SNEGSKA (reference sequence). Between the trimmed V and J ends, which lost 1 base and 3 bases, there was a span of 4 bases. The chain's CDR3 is CSARAVYEQYF. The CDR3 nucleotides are TGCAGTGCTAGAGCGGTCTACGAGCAGTACTTC.

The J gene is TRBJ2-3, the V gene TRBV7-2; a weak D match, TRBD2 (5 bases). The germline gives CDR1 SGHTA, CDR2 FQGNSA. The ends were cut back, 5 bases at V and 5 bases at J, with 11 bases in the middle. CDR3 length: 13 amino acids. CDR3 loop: CASSEGAVDTQYF. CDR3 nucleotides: TGTGCCAGCAGCGAAGGAGCGGTAGATACGCAGTATTTT.

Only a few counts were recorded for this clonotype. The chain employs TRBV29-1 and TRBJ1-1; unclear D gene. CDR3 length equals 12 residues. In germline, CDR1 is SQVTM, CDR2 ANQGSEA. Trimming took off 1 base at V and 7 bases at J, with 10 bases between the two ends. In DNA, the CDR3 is TGCAGCGTTGAAGTTGTAGACGGTGAAGCTTTCTTT. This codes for CSVEVVDGEAFF.

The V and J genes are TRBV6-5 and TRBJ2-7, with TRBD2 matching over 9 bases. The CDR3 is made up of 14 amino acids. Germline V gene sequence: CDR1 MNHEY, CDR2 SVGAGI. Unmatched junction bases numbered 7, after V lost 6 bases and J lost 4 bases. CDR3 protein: CASRRMAGGYEQYF. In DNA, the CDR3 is TGTGCCAGCAGGCGAATGGCGGGAGGGTACGAGCAGTACTTC.

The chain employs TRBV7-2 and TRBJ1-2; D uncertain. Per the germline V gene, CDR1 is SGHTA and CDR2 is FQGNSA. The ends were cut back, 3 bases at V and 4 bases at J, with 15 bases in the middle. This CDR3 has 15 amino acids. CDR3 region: CASSFVGVVSYGYTF. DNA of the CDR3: TGTGCCAGCAGCTTCGTCGGGGTTGTGAGCTATGGCTACACCTTC.

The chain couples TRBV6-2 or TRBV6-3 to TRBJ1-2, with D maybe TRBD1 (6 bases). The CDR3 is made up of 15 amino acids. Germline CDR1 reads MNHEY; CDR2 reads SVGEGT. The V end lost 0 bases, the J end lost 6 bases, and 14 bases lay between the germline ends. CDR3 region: CASSYSTDSINGYTF. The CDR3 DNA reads TGTGCCAGCAGTTACTCGACGGACAGCATCAATGGCTACACCTTC.

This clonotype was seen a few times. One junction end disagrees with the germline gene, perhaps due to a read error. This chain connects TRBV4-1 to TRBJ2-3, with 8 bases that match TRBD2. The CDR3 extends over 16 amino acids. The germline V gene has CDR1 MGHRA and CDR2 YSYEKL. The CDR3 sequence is CVSSQPPSGSTDTQYF. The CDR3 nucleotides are TGCGTCAGCAGCCAACCCCCTAGCGGGAGCACAGATACGCAGTATTTT.

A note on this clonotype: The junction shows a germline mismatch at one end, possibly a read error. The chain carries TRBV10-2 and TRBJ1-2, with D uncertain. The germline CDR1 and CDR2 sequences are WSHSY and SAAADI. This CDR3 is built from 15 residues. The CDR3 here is CACSEEGSGLDGYTF. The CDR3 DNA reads TGCGCCTGCAGTGAAGAAGGTTCGGGGTTAGATGGCTACACCTTC.

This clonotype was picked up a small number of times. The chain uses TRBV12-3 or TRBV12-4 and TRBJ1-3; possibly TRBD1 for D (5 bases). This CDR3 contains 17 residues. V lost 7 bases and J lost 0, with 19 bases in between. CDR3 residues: CASNLGGPRVSGNTIYF. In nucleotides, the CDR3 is TGTGCCAGCAACCTCGGGGGACCGAGAGTCTCTGGAAACACCATATATTTT.

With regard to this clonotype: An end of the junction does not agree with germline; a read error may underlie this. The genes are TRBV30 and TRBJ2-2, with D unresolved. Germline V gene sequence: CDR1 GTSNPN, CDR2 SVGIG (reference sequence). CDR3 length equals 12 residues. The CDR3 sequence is CAWSESIGELFF. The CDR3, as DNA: TGCGCCTGGAGTGAATCGATCGGGGAGCTGTTTTTT.

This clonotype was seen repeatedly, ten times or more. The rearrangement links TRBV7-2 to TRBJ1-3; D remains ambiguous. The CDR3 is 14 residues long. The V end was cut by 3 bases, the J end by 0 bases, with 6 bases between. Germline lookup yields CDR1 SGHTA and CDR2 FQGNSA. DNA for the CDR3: TGTGCCAGCAGCTTTGACCCCTCTGGAAACACCATATATTTT. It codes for CASSFDPSGNTIYF.

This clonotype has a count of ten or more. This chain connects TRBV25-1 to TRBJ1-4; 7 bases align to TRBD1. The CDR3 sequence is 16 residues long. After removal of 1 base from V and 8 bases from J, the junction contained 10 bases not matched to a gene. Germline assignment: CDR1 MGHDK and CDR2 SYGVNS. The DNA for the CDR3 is TGTGCCAGCAGTGAATGGTTGAAGGGGGCGGAAGAAAAACTGTTTTTT. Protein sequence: CASSEWLKGAEEKLFF.

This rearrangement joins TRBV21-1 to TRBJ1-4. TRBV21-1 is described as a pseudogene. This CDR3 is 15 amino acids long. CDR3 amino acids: CASSKWREKGEKLFF. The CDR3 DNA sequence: TGTGCCAGCAGCAAATGGAGGGAAAAGGGTGAAAAACTGTTTTTT.

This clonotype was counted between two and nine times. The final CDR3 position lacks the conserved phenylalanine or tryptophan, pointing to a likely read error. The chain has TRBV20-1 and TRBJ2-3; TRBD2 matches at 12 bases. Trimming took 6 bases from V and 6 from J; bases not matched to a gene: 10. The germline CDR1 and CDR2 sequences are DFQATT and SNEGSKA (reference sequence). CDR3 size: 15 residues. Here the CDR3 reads CSARALAGGSDTQYL. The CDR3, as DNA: TGCAGTGCCCGAGCCCTAGCGGGGGGGTCCGATACGCAGTATCTT.